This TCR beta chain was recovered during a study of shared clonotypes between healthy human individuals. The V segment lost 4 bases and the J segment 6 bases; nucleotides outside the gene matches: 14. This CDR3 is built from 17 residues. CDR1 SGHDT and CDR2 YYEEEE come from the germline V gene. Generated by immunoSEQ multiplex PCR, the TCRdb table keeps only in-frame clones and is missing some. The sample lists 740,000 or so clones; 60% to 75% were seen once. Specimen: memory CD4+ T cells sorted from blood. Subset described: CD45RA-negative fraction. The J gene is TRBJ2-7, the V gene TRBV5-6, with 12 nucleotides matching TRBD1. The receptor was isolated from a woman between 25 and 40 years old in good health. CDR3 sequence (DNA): TGTGCCAGCAGCAAAATCGGCTCGGGACAGGGGGCGAGCGAGCAGTACTTC. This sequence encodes CASSKIGSGQGASEQYF.